This passage covers 25 T cell receptor beta chains from one sample sequenced in a study of T cells in Graves' hyperthyroidism and ophthalmopathy. Amplification of TCR beta CDR3 regions was performed using RNA transcripts as template. First-round RT-PCR of the TCR CDR3 relied on the HTBI primer set. MiXCR was run by TCRdb on the multiplex PCR reads, yielding one entry per CDR3 protein. The sample holds hundreds of thousands of distinct CDR3 sequences, approximately 25% seen once. The sequencing input was blood. The receptors shown here come from a woman in her twenties or thirties with Graves' ophthalmopathy.

This clonotype was found a few times. V gene TRBV7-3 combines with J gene TRBJ2-1; D possibly corresponds to TRBD2 (6 bases). This CDR3 spans 13 amino acids. V lost 1 base to trimming and J lost 12 bases, with 13 bases between them. The germline CDR1 and CDR2 sequences are SGHTA and FQGTGA. Written as DNA, the CDR3 is TGTGCCAGCAGCTTAAGTTCGGGGCGGGGGCAGTTCTTC. This codes for CASSLSSGRGQFF.

This clonotype was detected a few times. This chain uses TRBV19 with TRBJ2-2; 8 bases are shared with TRBD2. The CDR3 is 15 amino acids. Per germline, CDR1 LNHDA and CDR2 SQIVND (reference sequence). The junction had 7 bases not matched to a gene; V was cut back by 8 bases and J by 2 bases. In DNA, the CDR3 is TGTGCCAGTTTTGACCGGGGGGGAAACACCGGGGAGCTGTTTTTT. It yields the protein CASFDRGGNTGELFF.

This clonotype was detected many times. The chain uses TRBV5-1 and TRBJ2-7; D not resolved. Between the trimmed V and J ends, which lost 6 bases and 0 bases, there was a span of 16 bases. The CDR3 runs to 15 residues. Germline V gives CDR1 SGHRS, CDR2 YFSETQ. CDR3 coding DNA: TGCGCCAGCACCCAGATCCCCAGTAGCTCCTACGAGCAGTACTTC. Residues: CASTQIPSSSYEQYF. Full variable domain (rest looked up from reference TRBV5-1 and TRBJ2-7): KAGVTQTPRYLIKTRGQQVTLSCSPISGHRSVSWYQQTPGQGLQFLFEYFSETQRNKGNFPGRFSGRQFSNSRSEMNVSTLELGDSALYLCASTQIPSSSYEQYFGPGTRLTVT.

This clonotype occurred many times. The chain uses TRBV7-3 and TRBJ1-1, with D possibly matching TRBD1 (5 bases). The CDR3 is made up of 13 amino acids. Germline assignment: CDR1 SGHTA and CDR2 FQGTGA. V shed 2 bases and J shed 5 bases, with 9 bases lying between them. The CDR3 loop is CASSLRGGTEAFF. CDR3 DNA sequence: TGTGCCAGCAGCTTACGGGGGGGGACTGAAGCTTTCTTT.

The table lists this clonotype with many counts. The V and J genes are TRBV9 and TRBJ1-1; D unclear. The germline V gene encodes CDR1 SGDLS and CDR2 YYNGEE. The ends were cut back, 0 bases at V and 3 bases at J, with 6 bases in the middle. The CDR3 extends over 13 amino acids. DNA for the CDR3: TGTGCCAGCAGCGTAGCGGGATACACTGAAGCTTTCTTT. It encodes CASSVAGYTEAFF.

This clonotype was recorded at least ten times. The chain employs TRBV28 and TRBJ2-2; TRBD2 is a possible D gene (7 bases). Trimming stripped 9 bases from V and 1 base from J, with 15 bases between. CDR1 is MDHEN, CDR2 SYDVKM, per germline. CDR3 length equals 15 residues. The CDR3 loop reads CASWGGGLNTGELFF. The DNA of the CDR3 is TGTGCCAGTTGGGGGGGCGGATTGAACACCGGGGAGCTGTTTTTT.

This clonotype appeared many times. The junction differs from germline at one of its ends, possibly a read error. The J gene is TRBJ2-5, the V gene TRBV7-7; 7 nucleotides line up with TRBD2. CDR3 length equals 14 residues. Germline-derived CDR1 and CDR2 are SSHAT and FNYEAQ (reference sequence). This CDR3 reads CASSPQSSGETQYF. The CDR3 bases are TGTGCTAGCAGCCCACAGTCTAGCGGAGAGACCCAGTACTTC.

This clonotype was observed many times. The rearrangement joins TRBV2 to TRBJ2-2; D is perhaps TRBD2 (6 bases). The length of the CDR3 is 16 residues. The V gene lost 1 base and the J gene lost 3 bases, with 12 bases spanning the gap. Germline values: CDR1 SNHLY, CDR2 FYNNEI. The CDR3 here is CASSEGWAGYTGELFF. The DNA for the CDR3 is TGTGCCAGCAGTGAAGGATGGGCGGGGTACACCGGGGAGCTGTTTTTT.

The gene calls are TRBV6-1 and TRBJ1-2; D call uncertain. CDR1 is MNHNS and CDR2 is SASEGT in the germline V gene. Trimming left V 7 bases short and J 4 bases short, with 19 bases between. The CDR3 totals 15 residues. This chain's CDR3 is CASISQTRSVYGYTF. The CDR3, as DNA: TGTGCCAGCATATCCCAAACGCGTTCGGTCTATGGCTACACCTTC.

The gene calls are TRBV27 and TRBJ2-7; 9 bases line up with TRBD2. The germline gives CDR1 MNHEY, CDR2 SMNVEV (reference sequence). V gave up 8 bases and J gave up 3 bases; unmatched junction bases: 8. This CDR3 spans 14 amino acids. CDR3 sequence reads: CASGPGLAVYEQYF. CDR3 bases: TGTGCCAGCGGACCGGGACTAGCTGTCTACGAGCAGTACTTC.

This clonotype was recorded at least ten times. The chain carries TRBV9 and TRBJ1-1, with unresolved D. This CDR3 contains 16 residues. Germline V lookup: CDR1 SGDLS, CDR2 YYNGEE. The V gene lost 0 bases and the J gene lost 4 bases, with 16 bases spanning the gap. The CDR3 is CASSVGGGPGSTEAFF. CDR3 bases: TGTGCCAGCAGCGTAGGGGGAGGGCCGGGCAGCACTGAAGCTTTCTTT.

This clonotype was recorded at least ten times. The chain joins TRBV4-2 to TRBJ2-5; D might be TRBD1 or TRBD2, each matching 5 bases. Germline CDR1 reads LGHNA; CDR2 reads YNFKEQ. Trimming left V 0 bases short and J 5 bases short, with 16 bases between. The length of the CDR3 is 16 residues. The CDR3 nucleotides are TGTGCCAGCAGCCAAGAGCTCGGGGCCGTGCTGGAGACCCAGTACTTC. The encoded protein is CASSQELGAVLETQYF.

V and J are TRBV28 and TRBJ2-4; D is undetermined. Germline-derived CDR1 and CDR2 are MDHEN and SYDVKM. The CDR3 is 15 amino acids. V was cut by 6 bases and J by 0 bases, with 12 bases left in between. This CDR3 reads CASSRRTVAKNIQYF. The CDR3 DNA reads TGTGCCAGCAGCAGACGAACAGTAGCCAAAAACATTCAGTACTTC.

This chain connects TRBV3-1 to TRBJ2-5, with a weak D call TRBD1 (6 bases). The germline CDR1 and CDR2 sequences are LGHDT and YNNKEL (reference sequence). V lost 0 bases to trimming and J lost 4 bases, with 15 bases between them. This CDR3 spans 16 amino acids. The CDR3 nucleotides are TGTGCCAGCAGCCAAGAAGGGCCCGGACAGCCAGAGACCCAGTACTTC. Its translation: CASSQEGPGQPETQYF.

The chain uses TRBV13 and TRBJ1-2; D ambiguous. V lost 2 bases, J lost 4 bases, and 11 bases lay in between. Germline V gene data show CDR1 as PRHDT and CDR2 as FYEKMQ (reference sequence). This CDR3 region has 14 residues. CDR3 sequence reads: CASSLLSKTYGYTF. The DNA of the CDR3 is TGTGCCAGCAGCTTACTCAGTAAGACCTATGGCTACACCTTC.

The CDR3 DNA sequence: TGTGCCAGCAGCCCAAGGGAGCAGTACTTC. Translated, it gives CASSPREQYF. This chain uses TRBV11-2 with TRBJ2-7; no clear D gene. The CDR3 is 10 residues long. CDR1 SGHAT and CDR2 FQNNGV come from the germline V gene. Deletions cut 5 bases from V and 7 bases from J, with 6 bases between.

This clonotype was observed a handful of times. The chain recombines TRBV28 with TRBJ2-7, with TRBD2 identical over 10 bases. CDR3 length: 15 residues. Germline CDR1 MDHEN, CDR2 SYDVKM. With V trimmed by 5 bases and J by 5 bases, 9 bases remained unmatched. CDR3 sequence (DNA): TGTGCCAGCAGTAGTAGCGGGGGGATCTTCCACGAGCAGTACTTC. It translates to CASSSSGGIFHEQYF. The full variable domain, with the rest looked up from reference TRBV28 and TRBJ2-7, is DVKVTQSSRYLVKRTGEKVFLECVQDMDHENMFWYRQDPGLGLRLIYFSYDVKMKEKGDIPEGYSVSREKKERFSLILESASTNQTSMYLCASSSSGGIFHEQYFGPGTRLTVT.

This chain links TRBV15 with TRBJ1-2; D is possibly TRBD1 (5 bases). V dropped 2 bases and J dropped 6 bases, with 13 bases sitting between them. Per the germline V gene, CDR1 is LNHNV and CDR2 is YYDKDF (reference sequence). The CDR3 runs to 14 residues. As DNA, the CDR3 is TGTGCCACCAGCAGAAATCGGGACGCCGATGGCTACACCTTC. This gives the protein CATSRNRDADGYTF.

The chain's CDR3 is CASSQDVSGVLGLYGYTF. CDR3 sequence (DNA): TGTGCCAGCAGCCAAGATGTTTCAGGGGTCCTCGGACTATATGGCTACACCTTC. This chain connects TRBV3-1 to TRBJ1-2, with D tentatively TRBD1 (6 bases). This CDR3 is built from 18 residues. CDR1 and CDR2 from the germline V gene are LGHDT and YNNKEL (reference sequence). Trimming took off 0 bases at V and 5 bases at J, with 22 bases between the two ends.

Ten or more counts support this clonotype. The V and J genes are TRBV28 and TRBJ1-1; 7 bases match TRBD1. This CDR3 is 12 amino acids long. Germline CDR1 MDHEN, CDR2 SYDVKM. V dropped 11 bases and J dropped 1; count of bases not matched to a gene: 4. Here the CDR3 reads CAYRGRNTEAFF. The CDR3 region has the DNA TGTGCCTACAGGGGAAGGAACACTGAAGCTTTCTTT.

J is TRBJ1-1 and V is TRBV6-4; no definite D call. The CDR3 loop spans 13 amino acids. V lost 3 bases and J 10 bases, leaving 15 bases between the germline ends. Germline V gene data show CDR1 as MRHNA and CDR2 as SNTAGT. This CDR3 reads CASSELEGPGAFF. As DNA, the CDR3 is TGTGCCAGCAGTGAACTAGAAGGGCCTGGAGCTTTCTTT.

V gene TRBV12-3 or TRBV12-4 combines with J gene TRBJ1-2; D unresolved. The CDR3 has 14 residues. Between the trimmed V and J ends, which lost 7 bases and 0 bases, there was a span of 12 bases. The CDR3 nucleotides are TGTGCCAGCAATACCGACGGACCTAACTATGGCTACACCTTC. This translates into CASNTDGPNYGYTF.

This clonotype was found many times. The chain employs TRBV12-3 or TRBV12-4 and TRBJ2-3, with 7 bases that match TRBD1. J gave up 6 bases and V 5 bases, and 11 bases lay outside the gene matches. The CDR3 runs to 15 residues. The CDR3 sequence: CASSKLTGAGDTQYF. CDR3 nucleotide sequence: TGTGCCAGCAGTAAATTAACAGGGGCCGGTGATACGCAGTATTTT.

The V and J genes are TRBV11-2 and TRBJ1-5, with D perhaps matching TRBD1 (5 bases). The germline V gene encodes CDR1 SGHAT and CDR2 FQNNGV. Trimming stripped 6 bases from V and 4 bases from J, with 10 bases between. There are 13 residues in the CDR3. The CDR3 nucleotides are TGTGCCAGCAGAAAGGGGTCAAATCAGCCCCAGCATTTT. This codes for CASRKGSNQPQHF.

V is TRBV6-1 and J is TRBJ1-1, with D possibly matching TRBD1 (6 bases). Germline lookup yields CDR1 MNHNS and CDR2 SASEGT. V dropped 7 bases and J dropped 3 bases, with 15 bases sitting between them. The CDR3 spans 14 residues. CDR3 sequence reads: CASKTGPNYTEAFF. CDR3 in DNA: TGTGCCAGCAAAACAGGGCCCAACTACACTGAAGCTTTCTTT.